What follows describes a single T cell receptor (beta chain). This specimen belongs to a study of PD-L1 blockade in urothelial cancer. Overall study: Of some 29 patients, twenty-five were males with bladder-origin urothelial cancer.

The assay was immunoSEQ multiplex PCR, and TCRdb's table has in-frame clones only and misses some. The sample includes 15,000 to 20,000 clones, around 91% of them seen just once. Time point reported: pretreatment peripheral blood. All patients carried locally advanced or metastatic urothelial carcinoma. The J segment lost 3 bases and the V segment lost 4 bases, leaving 9 bases of the junction unmatched. Germline CDR1 is SNHLY and CDR2 is FYNNEI. The CDR3 is made up of 16 amino acids. The sample here was PBMCs, taken around atezolizumab (anti-PD-L1) treatment. V and J are TRBV2 and TRBJ2-5, with 9 bases aligning to TRBD2. The origin of this receptor is a man between 65 and 85 years old with urothelial cancer. The CDR3 spells CASSGLGGGGKETQYF. As DNA, the CDR3 is TGTGCCAGCAGTGGACTGGGCGGGGGGGGAAAAGAGACCCAGTACTTC.